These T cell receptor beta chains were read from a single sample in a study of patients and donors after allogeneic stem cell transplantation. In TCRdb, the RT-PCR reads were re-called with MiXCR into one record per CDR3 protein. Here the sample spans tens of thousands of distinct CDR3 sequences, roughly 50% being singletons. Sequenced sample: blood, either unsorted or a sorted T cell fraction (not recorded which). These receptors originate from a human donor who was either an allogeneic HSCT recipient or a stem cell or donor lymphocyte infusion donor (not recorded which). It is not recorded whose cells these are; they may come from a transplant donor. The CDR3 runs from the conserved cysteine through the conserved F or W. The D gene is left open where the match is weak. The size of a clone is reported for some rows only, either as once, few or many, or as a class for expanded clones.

CDR3 protein: CASSLIEGEQYF; CDR3 DNA: TGCGCCAGCAGCTTGATCGAGGGCGAGCAGTACTTC; V gene: TRBV5-1; CDR3 length: 12; clone size: .; D gene: .; J gene: TRBJ2-7
CDR3 protein: CASSRQGRVEQYF; CDR3 DNA: TGTGCCAGCAGTAGGCAGGGGAGGGTCGAGCAGTACTTC; V gene: TRBV25-1; CDR3 length: 13; clone size: .; D gene: .; J gene: TRBJ2-7
CDR3 protein: CASSPPTSGSDNEQFF; CDR3 DNA: TGTGCCAGCAGTCCTCCGACTAGCGGGAGCGACAATGAGCAGTTCTTC; V gene: TRBV12-3/TRBV12-4; CDR3 length: 16; clone size: many; D gene: TRBD2; J gene: TRBJ2-1
CDR3 protein: CSVEDWLVNTGELFF; CDR3 DNA: TGCAGCGTTGAGGATTGGCTAGTAAACACCGGGGAGCTGTTTTTT; V gene: TRBV29-1; CDR3 length: 15; clone size: .; D gene: .; J gene: TRBJ2-2
CDR3 protein: CASSQDLVGVRGTSTDTQYF; CDR3 DNA: TGCGCCAGCAGCCAAGATTTGGTGGGTGTGCGGGGTACTAGCACAGATACGCAGTATTTT; V gene: TRBV4-3; CDR3 length: 20; clone size: .; D gene: .; J gene: TRBJ2-3
CDR3 protein: CASSSTGGYGYTF; CDR3 DNA: TGTGCCAGCAGCTCGACAGGCGGGTATGGCTACACCTTC; V gene: TRBV7-9; CDR3 length: 13; clone size: few; D gene: .; J gene: TRBJ1-2
CDR3 protein: CATSDPGQGTGELFF; CDR3 DNA: TGTGCCACCAGTGACCCGGGACAGGGGACCGGGGAGCTGTTTTTT; V gene: TRBV24-1; CDR3 length: 15; clone size: .; D gene: TRBD1; J gene: TRBJ2-2
CDR3 protein: CASGSRGRGVNTEAFF; CDR3 DNA: TGTGCTAGTGGTTCCAGAGGGCGTGGGGTGAACACTGAAGCTTTCTTT; V gene: TRBV12-5; CDR3 length: 16; clone size: .; D gene: .; J gene: TRBJ1-1
CDR3 protein: CASSKELVFEQFF; CDR3 DNA: TGTGCCAGTAGTAAGGAGTTGGTTTTTGAGCAGTTCTTC; V gene: TRBV19; CDR3 length: 13; clone size: .; D gene: .; J gene: TRBJ2-1
CDR3 protein: CASSLYSSGNTIYF; CDR3 DNA: TGTGCCAGCAGTTTATACAGCTCTGGAAACACCATATATTTT; V gene: TRBV28; CDR3 length: 14; clone size: .; D gene: .; J gene: TRBJ1-3
CDR3 protein: CSVVDSNYGYTF; CDR3 DNA: TGCAGCGTTGTGGACAGTAACTATGGCTACACCTTC; V gene: TRBV29-1; CDR3 length: 12; clone size: few; D gene: .; J gene: TRBJ1-2
CDR3 protein: CASRRTPSNTEAFF; CDR3 DNA: TGTGCCAGCCGCCGTACTCCCTCGAACACTGAAGCTTTCTTT; V gene: TRBV28; CDR3 length: 14; clone size: .; D gene: .; J gene: TRBJ1-1
CDR3 protein: CASSLEESLFAFF; CDR3 DNA: TGTGCCAGCAGTTTAGAAGAATCATTGTTTGCTTTCTTT; V gene: TRBV12-3/TRBV12-4; CDR3 length: 13; clone size: .; D gene: .; J gene: TRBJ1-1
CDR3 protein: CSATGANYGYTF; CDR3 DNA: TGCAGCGCGACAGGGGCTAACTATGGCTACACCTTC; V gene: TRBV20-1; CDR3 length: 12; clone size: few; D gene: TRBD1; J gene: TRBJ1-2
CDR3 protein: CASSLDRGGLAGASYNEQFF; CDR3 DNA: TGTGCCAGCAGCTTAGATCGGGGAGGACTAGCGGGGGCCTCCTACAATGAGCAGTTCTTC; V gene: TRBV11-2; CDR3 length: 20; clone size: .; D gene: TRBD2; J gene: TRBJ2-1
CDR3 protein: CASSLGEPYREKLFF; CDR3 DNA: TGTGCCAGCAGCTTAGGGGAACCATACAGGGAAAAACTGTTTTTT; V gene: TRBV7-9; CDR3 length: 15; clone size: once; D gene: .; J gene: TRBJ1-4